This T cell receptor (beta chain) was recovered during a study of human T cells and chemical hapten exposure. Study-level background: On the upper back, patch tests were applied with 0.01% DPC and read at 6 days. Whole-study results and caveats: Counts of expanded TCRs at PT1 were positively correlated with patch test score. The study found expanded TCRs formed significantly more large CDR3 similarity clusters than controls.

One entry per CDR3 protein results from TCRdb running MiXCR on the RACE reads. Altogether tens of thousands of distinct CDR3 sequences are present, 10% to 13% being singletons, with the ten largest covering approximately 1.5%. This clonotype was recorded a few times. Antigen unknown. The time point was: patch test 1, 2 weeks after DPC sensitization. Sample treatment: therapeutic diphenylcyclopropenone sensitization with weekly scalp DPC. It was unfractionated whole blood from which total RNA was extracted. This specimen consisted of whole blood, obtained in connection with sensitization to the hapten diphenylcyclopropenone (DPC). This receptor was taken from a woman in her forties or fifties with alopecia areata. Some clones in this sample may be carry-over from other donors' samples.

The CDR3 nucleotides read TGTGCCAGCAGGGCCACAGGGCTCTCCTACGAGCAGTACTTC. Translating it yields CASRATGLSYEQYF. The chain is built from TRBV6-5 and TRBJ2-7; tentatively, D is TRBD1 (6 bases). From germline, CDR1 is MNHEY and CDR2 SVGAGI. V was cut by 6 bases and J by 0 bases, with 12 bases left in between. There are 14 residues in the CDR3.